The rows below give T cell receptor beta chains drawn from one sample of a study of read filtering for tumor transcriptome and immune sequencing. TCRdb re-called the reads through MiXCR, storing one row per CDR3 protein. The sample carries around 65,000 distinct CDR3 sequences, around 19% recorded once. Material for sequencing was a population of CD138-negative cells sorted from bone marrow. The receptors stem from a donor aged 40 or over with multiple myeloma. Each CDR3 is given with its conserved first and last residue. A D gene is named only where the DNA matches it firmly. Size tells how often a clone was seen (once, few, many) or the class of an expanded clone, and some rows leave it out.

abundance,d_gene,v_gene,j_gene,CDR3nt,CDR3aa
many,TRBD1,TRBV20-1,TRBJ2-1,TGCAGTGCTAGAATACAGGGGGCGTCCTACAATGAGCAGTTCTTC,CSARIQGASYNEQFF
many,TRBD1,TRBV7-6,TRBJ1-1,TGTGCCAGCAGCTTAGTGATGGGGGCAGGGGGGAACACTGAAGCTTTCTTT,CASSLVMGAGGNTEAFF
many,TRBD2,TRBV20-1,TRBJ2-1,TGCAGTGCTCCTCGACTAGCGGGGGGGCTCAATGAGCAGTTCTTC,CSAPRLAGGLNEQFF
many,TRBD1,TRBV20-1,TRBJ2-2,TGCAGTGCTAGAGATCTCCAGGGGGCGCGAGGCGGGGAGCTGTTTTTT,CSARDLQGARGGELFF
many,NA,TRBV2,TRBJ2-7,TGTGCCAGCAGTGAAGCGAGAGGGGCAGCTGTCGAGCAGTACTTC,CASSEARGAAVEQYF
many,NA,TRBV5-1,TRBJ2-7,TGCGCCAGCAGCTGGCGGGACGAACAGTACTTC,CASSWRDEQYF
many,NA,TRBV7-2,TRBJ2-1,TGTGCCAGCAGCTCCCGAGTGTTGACTGAGCAGTTCTTC,CASSSRVLTEQFF
many,NA,TRBV5-1,TRBJ2-1,TGCGCCAGCAGCTTGTTACCCGTCACCTCCTACAATGAGCAGTTCTTC,CASSLLPVTSYNEQFF
NA,NA,TRBV6-2/TRBV6-3,TRBJ1-5,TGTGCCAGCAGTTATAGGCTCCGAGACAGGAGCAATCAGCCCCAGCATTTT,CASSYRLRDRSNQPQHF
many,NA,TRBV5-1,TRBJ2-1,TGCGCCAGCAGCTTTAACACTCCATCAGCAGGCGAGCAGTTCTTC,CASSFNTPSAGEQFF
many,TRBD1,TRBV20-1,TRBJ1-1,TGCAGTGCTAGAGCTCTGACAGGGGGGCGGTTCGTTGAAGCTTTCTTT,CSARALTGGRFVEAFF
many,NA,TRBV11-2,TRBJ2-7,TGTGCCAGCAGCTTAGAGGTTCGGTTAGGCAGGCCACCGACTTTC,CASSLEVRLGRPPTF
many,TRBD1,TRBV19,TRBJ1-2,TGTGCCAGTAGTACCCCGGACAGGCCCCTCTGGGGCTACACCTTC,CASSTPDRPLWGYTF
many,NA,TRBV5-1,TRBJ2-3,TGCGCCAGCAGCTTGTCCAGCGCACATACGCAGTATTTT,CASSLSSAHTQYF
many,TRBD2,TRBV2,TRBJ2-1,TGTGCCAGCAGTTACTCAGGTCTAGCGGGAGTCTACAATGAGCAGTTCTTC,CASSYSGLAGVYNEQFF
medium-sized,NA,TRBV28,TRBJ2-1,TGTGCCAGCCGGTTGGGGAGCAGCTCCTACAATGAGCAGTTCTTC,CASRLGSSSYNEQFF